A single sample gave rise to the 23 T cell receptor beta chains below, sequenced in a study of T cells in tumors after PD-1 blockade (dated by TCRdb to about 2019). The time point label, read with the paper, signifies: before anti-PD-1 therapy. The library came from the immunoSEQ multiplex PCR assay. In TCRdb, the immuneACCESS table is reduced to in-frame sequences with V and J assigned. These tables do not hold every clone; where another copy was compared, an unresolved V gene accounts for under half, and the others remain unexplained. For this sample there are roughly 47,000 clones; roughly 73% appear just once. The ten biggest clones cover over 15% of the sample. Sequencing used PBMCs, obtained before anti-PD-1 treatment. The receptors were gathered from a human donor with basal cell carcinoma.

The chain employs TRBV27 and TRBJ1-5; no reliable D call. The CDR3 is 15 amino acids. Per the germline V gene, CDR1 is MNHEY and CDR2 is SMNVEV (reference sequence). The V end was cut by 3 bases, the J end by 3 bases, with 12 bases between. The CDR3 DNA is TGTGCCAGCAGTTTTTTATCAGGTACCAATCAGCCCCAGCATTTT. Translating gives CASSFLSGTNQPQHF.

The chain combines TRBV19 with TRBJ1-2, with unresolved D. V was pared by 6 bases and J by 1 base, with 12 bases between. Germline CDR1 LNHDA, CDR2 SQIVND (reference sequence). This CDR3 is 14 amino acids long. The CDR3 here is CASRVGPLNYGYTF. For the CDR3, the DNA is TGTGCCAGTAGGGTTGGACCCCTTAACTATGGCTACACCTTC.

The gene calls are TRBV5-6 and TRBJ2-7; D is unclear. CDR3 length: 15 amino acids. From germline, CDR1 is SGHDT and CDR2 YYEEEE. V gave up 0 bases and J gave up 0 bases, with 10 bases separating them. The CDR3 reads CASSLVPGTSYEQYF. The CDR3 nucleotides are TGTGCCAGCAGCTTGGTCCCAGGCACCTCCTACGAGCAGTACTTC.

The chain carries TRBV30 and TRBJ1-3; perhaps TRBD1 as D (6 bases). Germline V gene lookup returns CDR1 GTSNPN and CDR2 SVGIG (reference sequence). The CDR3 has 17 residues. Trimming stripped 5 bases from V and 2 bases from J, with 22 bases between. CDR3 bases: TGTGCCTGGGGGATAGTGTCTTCGGGGACAACTGGAAACACCATATATTTT. Translation: CAWGIVSSGTTGNTIYF.

The chain combines TRBV5-1 with TRBJ2-2; tentative D call: TRBD2 (5 bases). The CDR3 has 12 amino acids. Trimming shortened V by 4 bases and J by 4 bases, and 5 bases separated the two germline ends. Per the germline V gene, CDR1 is SGHRS and CDR2 is YFSETQ. The CDR3 reads CASSEGTGELFF. CDR3 in DNA: TGCGCCAGCAGCGAGGGCACCGGGGAGCTGTTTTTT.

This sequence joins TRBV23-1 and TRBJ2-1; 7 bases line up with TRBD1. TRBV23-1 is flagged as an ORF with uncertain function. The ends lost 3 bases at V and 6 bases at J; junction bases unmatched: 8. The CDR3 runs to 15 residues. CDR3 in amino acids: CASSHSRQGSNEQFF. As DNA, the CDR3 is TGCGCCAGCAGTCACTCGAGACAGGGTAGCAATGAGCAGTTCTTC.

The chain recombines TRBV3-1 (or the pseudogene TRBV3-2) with TRBJ2-1; 8 bases line up with TRBD1. Germline V gene sequence: CDR1 LGHDT, CDR2 YNNKEL (reference sequence). The CDR3 spans 17 residues. Trimming cost V 1 base and J 8 bases; bases outside gene matches: 13. The DNA of the CDR3 is TGTGCCAGCAGCCAAGCGATCAGACAGGGGAGTAACGATGAGCAGTTCTTC. It specifies CASSQAIRQGSNDEQFF.

The CDR3 is CASSPEGLSNEKLFF. CDR3 coding DNA: TGTGCCAGCTCACCAGAAGGGTTGAGTAATGAAAAACTGTTTTTT. V gene TRBV18 combines with J gene TRBJ1-4; D gene unclear. Per the germline V gene, CDR1 is KGHSH and CDR2 is LQKENI. CDR3 length equals 15 residues. V was trimmed by 2 bases and J by 4 bases, leaving 11 bases between them.

The chain couples TRBV6-2 or TRBV6-3 to TRBJ2-3; 13 nucleotides align to TRBD2. The germline V gene encodes CDR1 MNHEY and CDR2 SVGEGT. V trimming: 6 bases; J trimming: 6 bases; junction bases outside the gene matches: 27. The CDR3 is 22 residues long. This chain's CDR3 is CASRPWTGSGTSGRAVGDTQYF. The CDR3 nucleotides read TGTGCCAGCAGACCTTGGACAGGGTCGGGAACTAGCGGGAGGGCCGTAGGGGATACGCAGTATTTT.

V is TRBV12-3 or TRBV12-4 and J is TRBJ2-1; D might be TRBD2 (5 bases). The CDR3 is 13 residues long. V lost 2 bases, J lost 14 bases, and 16 bases lay in between. CDR3 coding DNA: TGTGCCAGCAGTTTACTCCGGGATTTGGCCAAGTTCTTC. Protein product: CASSLLRDLAKFF.

The V call is TRBV2, the J call TRBJ1-1; D not resolved. Germline V gives CDR1 SNHLY, CDR2 FYNNEI. This CDR3 comprises 12 residues. V was trimmed by 7 bases and J by 4 bases, leaving 10 bases between them. This CDR3 is CASKRYLTEAFF. CDR3 nucleotides: TGTGCCAGCAAACGGTATCTCACTGAAGCTTTCTTT.

This sequence joins TRBV18 and TRBJ2-5; D unclear. The CDR3 is made up of 11 amino acids. V lost 5 bases and J 0 bases, leaving 1 base between the germline ends. CDR1 and CDR2 from the germline V gene are KGHSH and LQKENI. The CDR3, as DNA: TGTGCCAGCTCAGACCAAGAGACCCAGTACTTC. Translation: CASSDQETQYF.

The J gene is TRBJ2-3, the V gene TRBV24-1, with TRBD2 matching 11 bases. Germline CDR1 KGHDR, CDR2 SFDVKD. CDR3 size: 16 residues. The V and J ends lost 4 bases and 3 bases, in that order; junction bases with no gene match: 5. The CDR3 sequence is CATSEPGLAGTDTQYF. CDR3 nucleotides: TGTGCCACCAGTGAACCCGGACTAGCGGGTACAGATACGCAGTATTTT.

The V gene is TRBV5-8, the J gene TRBJ1-1, with D possibly TRBD1 on 6 matching bases. Looked up from germline, CDR1 is SGHTS and CDR2 is YDEGEE. The CDR3 extends over 14 amino acids. The V gene lost 5 bases and the J gene lost 1 base, with 12 bases spanning the gap. Here the CDR3 reads CASREDRANTEAFF. The CDR3 nucleotides are TGTGCCAGCAGAGAGGACAGAGCGAACACTGAAGCTTTCTTT.

The chain uses TRBV19 and TRBJ2-1, with D perhaps being TRBD1 or TRBD2 (5 bases each). Trimming removed 0 bases from V and 9 bases from J, with 15 bases in between. CDR1 is LNHDA and CDR2 is SQIVND in the germline V gene (reference sequence). The CDR3 runs to 15 residues. CDR3 region: CASSIDRTRGAEQFF. CDR3 bases: TGTGCCAGTAGTATAGACCGGACCCGAGGGGCTGAGCAGTTCTTC.

The chain carries TRBV5-6 and TRBJ2-1; TRBD1 matches at 9 bases. Germline values: CDR1 SGHDT, CDR2 YYEEEE. The length of the CDR3 is 15 residues. V gave up 5 bases and J gave up 4 bases; unmatched junction bases: 7. The CDR3 protein is CASSRGQGLYNEQFF. The CDR3, as DNA: TGTGCCAGCAGTCGGGGACAGGGACTGTACAATGAGCAGTTCTTC.

Only a few counts were recorded for this clone. The gene calls are TRBV3-1 (or the pseudogene TRBV3-2) and TRBJ2-2; 9 bases match TRBD2. J was trimmed by 4 bases and V by 0 bases; bases with no gene match: 15. The CDR3 totals 20 residues. Germline CDR1 is LGHDT and CDR2 is YNNKEL (reference sequence). CDR3 sequence reads: CASSQDGGVGLAGTTGELFF. CDR3 DNA: TGTGCCAGCAGCCAAGATGGGGGGGTAGGCCTAGCGGGAACCACCGGGGAGCTGTTTTTT.

The chain employs TRBV19 and TRBJ1-4; D may be TRBD1 (6 bases). Per germline, CDR1 LNHDA and CDR2 SQIVND (reference sequence). V shed 8 bases and J shed 2 bases, with 21 bases lying between them. The CDR3 contains 17 residues. DNA for the CDR3: TGTGCCAGTGCCCAAACAGGGATCGGCAACACTAATGAAAAACTGTTTTTT. Amino acids: CASAQTGIGNTNEKLFF.

V and J are TRBV5-6 and TRBJ2-5, with D tentatively TRBD1 or TRBD2 (5 bases each). V was trimmed by 6 bases and J by 0 bases, leaving 15 bases between them. The CDR3 sequence is 15 residues long. Germline-derived CDR1 and CDR2 are SGHDT and YYEEEE. The CDR3: CASTQYRRDQETQYF. CDR3 DNA: TGTGCCAGCACCCAGTACAGGCGGGACCAAGAGACCCAGTACTTC.

This chain uses TRBV10-3 with TRBJ1-1; D ambiguous. The V end lost 2 bases, the J end lost 1 base, and 5 bases lay between the germline ends. The CDR3 is 13 residues long. Per germline, CDR1 ENHRY and CDR2 SYGVKD. The CDR3 region has the DNA TGTGCCATCAGTGAGACACCGAACACTGAAGCTTTCTTT. Amino acid sequence: CAISETPNTEAFF.

V is TRBV6-1 and J is TRBJ1-4; D may be TRBD1 (5 bases). Germline V gene sequence: CDR1 MNHNS, CDR2 SASEGT. CDR3 size: 15 residues. Between the trimmed V and J ends, which lost 1 base and 7 bases, there was a span of 13 bases. The CDR3 loop is CASSEDGHVVEKLFF. The CDR3 region has the DNA TGTGCCAGCAGTGAAGACGGACACGTCGTTGAAAAACTGTTTTTT.

This chain joins TRBV5-1 and TRBJ1-1; D may be TRBD1 (6 bases). Germline V gene data show CDR1 as SGHRS and CDR2 as YFSETQ. V was shortened by 3 bases and J by 1 base, with 16 bases between the two germline ends. This CDR3 is built from 16 residues. The CDR3 DNA sequence: TGCGCCAGCAGCTCACGATACGCACAGGGGAACACTGAAGCTTTCTTT. Its translation: CASSSRYAQGNTEAFF.

The rearrangement uses TRBV5-1 and TRBJ2-5, with 7 bases fitting TRBD1. The V segment lost 0 bases and the J segment 4 bases; nucleotides outside the gene matches: 6. There are 15 residues in the CDR3. Germline V gene data show CDR1 as SGHRS and CDR2 as YFSETQ. The CDR3 loop reads CASSLARTGVETQYF. Written as DNA, the CDR3 is TGCGCCAGCAGCTTGGCGCGAACAGGGGTAGAGACCCAGTACTTC. The full variable domain, with the rest looked up from reference TRBV5-1 and TRBJ2-5, is KAGVTQTPRYLIKTRGQQVTLSCSPISGHRSVSWYQQTPGQGLQFLFEYFSETQRNKGNFPGRFSGRQFSNSRSEMNVSTLELGDSALYLCASSLARTGVETQYFGPGTRLLVL.